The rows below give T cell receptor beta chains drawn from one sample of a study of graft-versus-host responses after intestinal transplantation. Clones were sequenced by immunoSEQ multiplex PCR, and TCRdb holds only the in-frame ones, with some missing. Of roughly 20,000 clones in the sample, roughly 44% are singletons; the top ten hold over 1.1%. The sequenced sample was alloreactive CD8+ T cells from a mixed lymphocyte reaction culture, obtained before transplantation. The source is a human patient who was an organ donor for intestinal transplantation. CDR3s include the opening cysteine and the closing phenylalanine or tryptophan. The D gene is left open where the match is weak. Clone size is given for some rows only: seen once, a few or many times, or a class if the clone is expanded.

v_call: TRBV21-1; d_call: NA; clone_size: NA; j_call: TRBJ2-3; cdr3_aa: CASSPRVRGLDTQYF; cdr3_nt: TGTGCCAGCAGCCCCCGGGTGCGGGGTCTAGATACGCAGTATTTT
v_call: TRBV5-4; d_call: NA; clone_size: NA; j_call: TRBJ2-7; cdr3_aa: CASSSSSYEQYF; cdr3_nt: TGTGCCAGCAGCTCGAGCTCCTACGAGCAGTACTTC
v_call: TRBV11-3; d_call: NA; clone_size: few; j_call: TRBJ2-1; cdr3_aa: CASSPGYNEQFF; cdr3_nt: TGTGCCAGCAGCCCCGGGTACAATGAGCAGTTCTTC
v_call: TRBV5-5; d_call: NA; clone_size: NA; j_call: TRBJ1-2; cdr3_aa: CASSLTGGYTF; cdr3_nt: TGTGCCAGCAGCTTGACTGGTGGCTACACCTTC
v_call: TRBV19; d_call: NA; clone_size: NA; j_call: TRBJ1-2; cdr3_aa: CASSWSVTYGYTF; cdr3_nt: TGTGCCAGTAGTTGGTCAGTCACCTATGGCTACACCTTC
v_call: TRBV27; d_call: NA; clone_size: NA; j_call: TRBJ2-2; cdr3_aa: CASTGTLNTGELFF; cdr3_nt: TGTGCCAGCACGGGGACACTGAACACCGGGGAGCTGTTTTTT
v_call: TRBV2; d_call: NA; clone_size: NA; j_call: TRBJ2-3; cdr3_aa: CASSVATSTDTQYF; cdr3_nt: TGTGCCAGCAGCGTGGCCACTAGCACAGATACGCAGTATTTT
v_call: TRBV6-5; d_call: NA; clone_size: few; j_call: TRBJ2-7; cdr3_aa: CASSYGGSYEQYF; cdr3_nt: TGTGCCAGCAGTTACGGGGGGTCCTACGAGCAGTACTTC
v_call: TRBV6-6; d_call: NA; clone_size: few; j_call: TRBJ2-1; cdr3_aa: CASRTAFEQFF; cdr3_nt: TGTGCCAGTAGAACGGCGTTTGAGCAGTTCTTC
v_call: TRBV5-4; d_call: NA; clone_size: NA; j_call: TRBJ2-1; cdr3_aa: CASSLSGNEQFF; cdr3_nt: TGTGCCAGCAGCTTATCGGGCAATGAGCAGTTCTTC
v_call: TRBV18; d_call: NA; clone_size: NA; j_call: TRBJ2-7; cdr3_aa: CASSQGIPYEQYF; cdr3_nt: TGTGCCAGCTCACAGGGCATTCCCTACGAGCAGTACTTC
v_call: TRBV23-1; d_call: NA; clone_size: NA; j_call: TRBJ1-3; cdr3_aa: CASSQSRQYSGNTIYF; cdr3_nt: TGCGCCAGCAGTCAATCGAGGCAGTACTCTGGAAACACCATATATTTT
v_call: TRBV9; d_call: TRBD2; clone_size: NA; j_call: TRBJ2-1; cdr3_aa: CASSSPPEGGLATENNEQFF; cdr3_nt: TGTGCCAGCAGCTCCCCCCCCGAGGGAGGGCTAGCGACCGAGAACAATGAGCAGTTCTTC
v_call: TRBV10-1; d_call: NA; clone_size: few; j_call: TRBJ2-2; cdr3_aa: CASSDGGGRWAGELFF; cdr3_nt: TGCGCCAGCAGTGATGGCGGTGGACGATGGGCCGGGGAGCTGTTTTTT
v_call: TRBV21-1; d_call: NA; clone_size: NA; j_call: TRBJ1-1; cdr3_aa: CASNQGWWSTEAFF; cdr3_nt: TGTGCCAGCAATCAAGGGTGGTGGAGCACTGAAGCTTTCTTT
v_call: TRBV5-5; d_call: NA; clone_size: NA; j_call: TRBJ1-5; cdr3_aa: CASSLWMTNQPQHF; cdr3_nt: TGTGCCAGCAGCTTGTGGATGACTAATCAGCCCCAGCATTTT
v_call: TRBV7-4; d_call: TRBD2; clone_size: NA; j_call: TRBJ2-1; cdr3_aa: CASSLATSGSHNEQFF; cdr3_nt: TGTGCCAGCAGCTTAGCGACTAGCGGGAGCCACAATGAGCAGTTCTTC
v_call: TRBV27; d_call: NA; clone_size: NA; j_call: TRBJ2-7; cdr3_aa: CASSLFRFSYEQYF; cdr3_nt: TGTGCCAGCAGTTTATTCCGGTTCTCCTACGAGCAGTACTTC
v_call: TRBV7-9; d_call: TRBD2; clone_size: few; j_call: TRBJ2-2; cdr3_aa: CASSSTLAGEMGELFF; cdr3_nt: TGTGCCAGCAGCTCTACTCTAGCGGGAGAAATGGGGGAGCTGTTTTTT
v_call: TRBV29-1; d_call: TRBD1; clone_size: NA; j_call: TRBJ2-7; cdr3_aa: CSVVTGGMTEQYF; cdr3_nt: TGCAGCGTGGTGACAGGGGGGATGACCGAGCAGTACTTC
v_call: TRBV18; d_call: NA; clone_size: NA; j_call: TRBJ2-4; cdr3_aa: CASSPTLAGIQYF; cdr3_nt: TGTGCCAGCTCACCCACCCTGGCGGGCATTCAGTACTTC
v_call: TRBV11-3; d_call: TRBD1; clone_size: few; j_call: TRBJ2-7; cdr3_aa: CASSLTGGYEQYF; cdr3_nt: TGTGCCAGCAGCTTAACAGGGGGCTACGAGCAGTACTTC
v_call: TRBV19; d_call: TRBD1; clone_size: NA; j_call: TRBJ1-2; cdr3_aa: CASSIAAGTAPNYGYTF; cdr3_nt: TGTGCCAGTAGTATCGCGGCGGGGACAGCGCCTAACTATGGCTACACCTTC
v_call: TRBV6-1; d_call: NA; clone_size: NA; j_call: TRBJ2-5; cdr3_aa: CASSYGETQYF; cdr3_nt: TGTGCCAGCAGTTACGGGGAGACCCAGTACTTC
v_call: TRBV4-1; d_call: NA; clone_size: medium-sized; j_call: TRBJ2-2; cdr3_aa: CASSQVGGNGELFF; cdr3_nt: TGCGCCAGCAGCCAAGTTGGCGGTAACGGGGAGCTGTTTTTT
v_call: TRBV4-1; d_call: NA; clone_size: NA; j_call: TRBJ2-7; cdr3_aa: CASSQGSGEQYF; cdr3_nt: TGCGCCAGCAGCCAAGGGTCGGGCGAGCAGTACTTC
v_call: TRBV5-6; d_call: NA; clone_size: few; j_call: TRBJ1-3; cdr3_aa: CASSLVGMSSGNTIYF; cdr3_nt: TGTGCCAGCAGCTTAGTAGGGATGAGCTCTGGAAACACCATATATTTT
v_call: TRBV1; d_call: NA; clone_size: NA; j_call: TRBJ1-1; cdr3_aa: CTSNPRRPNTEAFF; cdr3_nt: TGCACCAGCAATCCCCGACGGCCGAACACTGAAGCTTTCTTT
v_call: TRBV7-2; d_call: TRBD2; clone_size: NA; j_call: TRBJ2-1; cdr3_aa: CASSLAHLSSGRSYNEQFF; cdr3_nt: TGTGCCAGCAGCTTAGCGCATTTGTCTAGCGGGAGGTCGTACAATGAGCAGTTCTTC
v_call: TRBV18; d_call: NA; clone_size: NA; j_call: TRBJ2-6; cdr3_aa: CASSPWAGANVLTF; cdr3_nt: TGTGCCAGCTCACCGTGGGCTGGGGCCAACGTCCTGACTTTC
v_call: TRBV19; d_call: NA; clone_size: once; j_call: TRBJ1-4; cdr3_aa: CASSIRRLPTTNEKLFF; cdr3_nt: TGTGCCAGTAGTATAAGACGGCTTCCTACAACTAATGAAAAACTGTTTTTT
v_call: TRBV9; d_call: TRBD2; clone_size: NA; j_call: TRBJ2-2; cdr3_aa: CASSLSGSNTGELFF; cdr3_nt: TGTGCCAGCAGTCTTAGCGGGAGCAACACCGGGGAGCTGTTTTTT
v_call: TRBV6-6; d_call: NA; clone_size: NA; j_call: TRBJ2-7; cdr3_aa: CASSYGGEQYF; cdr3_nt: TGTGCCAGCAGTTACGGGGGCGAGCAGTACTTC
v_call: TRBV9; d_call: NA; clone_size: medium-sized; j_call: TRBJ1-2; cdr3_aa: CASSVGALFYGYTF; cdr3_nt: TGTGCCAGCAGCGTAGGAGCGCTATTCTATGGCTACACCTTC
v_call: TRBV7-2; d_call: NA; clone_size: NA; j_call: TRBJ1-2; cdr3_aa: CASSLAWRAGYTF; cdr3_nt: TGTGCCAGCAGCTTAGCTTGGCGTGCTGGCTACACCTTC
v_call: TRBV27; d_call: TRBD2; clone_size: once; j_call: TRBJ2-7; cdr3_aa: CASSFRLAVSPAYEQYF; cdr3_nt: TGTGCCAGCAGTTTCCGACTAGCGGTATCACCCGCCTACGAGCAGTACTTC
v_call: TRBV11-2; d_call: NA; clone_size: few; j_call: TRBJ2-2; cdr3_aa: CASSLISGRRPDTGELFF; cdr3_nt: TGTGCCAGCAGCTTAATTTCGGGCCGGAGGCCGGACACCGGGGAGCTGTTTTTT
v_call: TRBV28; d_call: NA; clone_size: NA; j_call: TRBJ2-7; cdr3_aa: CASSPHNTVQVNEQYF; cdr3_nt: TGTGCCAGCAGTCCCCACAATACGGTACAGGTTAACGAGCAGTACTTC
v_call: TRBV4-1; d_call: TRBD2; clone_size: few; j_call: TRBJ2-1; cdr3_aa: CASSQVAAGNNEQFF; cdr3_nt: TGCGCCAGCAGCCAAGTGGCAGCGGGGAACAATGAGCAGTTCTTC
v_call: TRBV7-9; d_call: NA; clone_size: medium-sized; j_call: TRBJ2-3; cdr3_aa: CASSLGFGSTDTQYF; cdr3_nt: TGTGCCAGCAGCTTAGGATTCGGCAGCACAGATACGCAGTATTTT
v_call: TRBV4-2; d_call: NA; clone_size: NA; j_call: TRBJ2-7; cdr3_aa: CASSQHIPYEQYF; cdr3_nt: TGTGCCAGCAGCCAACATATCCCCTACGAGCAGTACTTC
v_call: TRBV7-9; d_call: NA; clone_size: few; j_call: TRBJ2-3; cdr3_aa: CASSLFEDTQYF; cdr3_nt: TGTGCCAGCAGTCTCTTCGAAGATACGCAGTATTTT
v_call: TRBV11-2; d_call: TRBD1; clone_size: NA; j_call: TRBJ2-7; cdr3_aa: CASSLGQTYEQYF; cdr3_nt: TGTGCCAGCAGCTTGGGACAGACCTACGAGCAGTACTTC
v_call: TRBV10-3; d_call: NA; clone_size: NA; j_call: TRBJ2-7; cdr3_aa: CAISDRQDDYEQYF; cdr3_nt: TGTGCCATCAGTGACAGACAGGACGACTACGAGCAGTACTTC
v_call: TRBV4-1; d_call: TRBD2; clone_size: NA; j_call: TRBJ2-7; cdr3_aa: CASSHALAGNPYEQYF; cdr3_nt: TGCGCCAGCAGCCACGCGCTAGCGGGCAATCCCTACGAGCAGTACTTC
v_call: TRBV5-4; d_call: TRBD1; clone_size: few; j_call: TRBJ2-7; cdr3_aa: CASSLGQGGSYEQYF; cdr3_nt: TGTGCCAGCAGCTTGGGACAGGGGGGTTCCTACGAGCAGTACTTC
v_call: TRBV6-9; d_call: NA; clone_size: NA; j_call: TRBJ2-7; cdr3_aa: CASSYGWQGGYEQYF; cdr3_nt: TGTGCCAGCAGTTATGGTTGGCAGGGAGGCTACGAGCAGTACTTC